The 29 T cell receptor beta chains below come from one sample, sequenced in a study of blood T cell repertoires in COVID-19 (dated by TCRdb to the early 2020s). Libraries were made using the immunoSEQ multiplex PCR assay. In TCRdb, the immuneACCESS table is reduced to in-frame sequences with V and J assigned. These tables do not hold every clone; where another copy was compared, an unresolved V gene accounts for under half, and the others remain unexplained. The sample table lists 300,000 or so clones, more than 75% of them with a count of one. 1% of the sample rests with the top ten. The material sequenced was peripheral blood. The origin of the receptors is a man in his fifties with active or convalescent COVID-19.

The chain uses TRBV5-1 and TRBJ2-3; possibly TRBD2 for D (6 bases). In germline, CDR1 is SGHRS, CDR2 YFSETQ. V was pared by 7 bases and J by 2 bases, with 14 bases between. CDR3 length equals 14 residues. The CDR3 reads CASAGGTSTDTQYF. CDR3 in DNA: TGCGCCAGCGCTGGCGGGACTTCCACAGATACGCAGTATTTT.

The genes are TRBV5-1 and TRBJ2-2; D not resolved. CDR3 length equals 14 residues. CDR1 is SGHRS and CDR2 is YFSETQ in the germline V gene. Trimming stripped 2 bases from V and 1 base from J, with 6 bases between. CDR3 region: CASSLALNTGELFF. In DNA, the CDR3 is TGCGCCAGCAGCTTAGCGCTGAACACCGGGGAGCTGTTTTTT.

V usage is TRBV6-5 and J usage is TRBJ1-3; 9 positions match TRBD1. CDR3 length: 15 amino acids. Germline V CDR1 and CDR2: MNHEY, SVGAGI. Losses at the gene ends were 9 bases for V and 4 bases for J; bases not matched to a gene: 10. In DNA form, the CDR3 reads TGTGCCAGTGGACTCGGGACAGGGCGAGGAAACACCATATATTTT. Protein sequence: CASGLGTGRGNTIYF.

The V gene is TRBV28, the J gene TRBJ2-7; a weak D match, TRBD1 (6 bases). This CDR3 has 14 amino acids. CDR1 and CDR2 from the germline V gene are MDHEN and SYDVKM. Trimming stripped 3 bases from V and 3 bases from J, with 12 bases between. The chain's CDR3 is CASSFTGNDYEQYF. For the CDR3, the DNA is TGTGCCAGCAGTTTTACAGGGAACGACTACGAGCAGTACTTC. The variable domain in full, completed from reference TRBV28 and TRBJ2-7, reads DVKVTQSSRYLVKRTGEKVFLECVQDMDHENMFWYRQDPGLGLRLIYFSYDVKMKEKGDIPEGYSVSREKKERFSLILESASTNQTSMYLCASSFTGNDYEQYFGPGTRLTVT.

The chain links TRBV27 to TRBJ1-4, with a weak D call TRBD1 (6 bases). Deletions cut 2 bases from V and 5 bases from J, with 15 bases between. CDR3 size: 16 residues. CDR1 and CDR2 from the germline V gene are MNHEY and SMNVEV (reference sequence). CDR3 nucleotide sequence: TGTGCCAGCAGTTTACGGGGGGGCTTTGACAATGAAAAACTGTTTTTT. Protein sequence: CASSLRGGFDNEKLFF.

In this sample, this clone turned up a few times. This CDR3 is also generated by other DNA sequences in the sample. The CDR3 spells CASSSGQSTDTQYF. Here the CDR3 DNA reads TGTGCCAGCAGCTCAGGACAGTCCACAGATACGCAGTATTTT. The rearrangement links TRBV7-3 to TRBJ2-3; the D gene is possibly TRBD1 (6 bases). Trimming left V 4 bases short and J 2 bases short, with 10 bases between. Germline V gives CDR1 SGHTA, CDR2 FQGTGA. CDR3 length equals 14 residues.

The chain joins TRBV24-1 to TRBJ1-2, with a weak D call TRBD1 (5 bases). Germline CDR1 KGHDR, CDR2 SFDVKD. The CDR3 is 13 amino acids. Trimming took 5 bases from V and 2 from J, leaving 8 bases between them. The CDR3 region is CATSAGVNYGYTF. CDR3 DNA: TGTGCCACCAGTGCGGGGGTAAACTATGGCTACACCTTC.

The CDR3 DNA reads as TGTGCCACCTCAGGGGATGGAAAACTGTTTTTT. Residues: CATSGDGKLFF. This rearrangement joins TRBV28 to TRBJ1-4; maybe TRBD1 (6 bases). The germline V gene has CDR1 MDHEN and CDR2 SYDVKM. The V end lost 10 bases, the J end lost 10 bases, and 13 bases lay between the germline ends. This CDR3 spans 11 amino acids.

The sample holds one count of this clone. The genes are TRBV18 and TRBJ2-1; tentative D call: TRBD1 (7 bases). Trimming took 5 bases from V and 0 from J, leaving 17 bases between them. The germline gives CDR1 KGHSH, CDR2 LQKENI. The CDR3 is 17 amino acids. The chain's CDR3 is CASSSQGGRFSYNEQFF. CDR3 in DNA: TGTGCCAGCTCATCGCAGGGGGGACGATTCTCCTACAATGAGCAGTTCTTC. The whole variable domain, remainder taken from reference TRBV18 and TRBJ2-1, is NAGVMQNPRHLVRRRGQEARLRCSPMKGHSHVYWYRQLPEEGLKFMVYLQKENIIDESGMPKERFSAEFPKEGPSILRIQQVVRGDSAAYFCASSSQGGRFSYNEQFFGPGTRLTVL.

CDR3 DNA: TGTGCCAGCAGCCCGCGACTGGGCGGGAGGGGTCAAGAGACCCAGTACTTC. It is translated as CASSPRLGGRGQETQYF. The chain joins TRBV7-9 to TRBJ2-5, with 9 bases identical to TRBD2. The CDR3 has 17 residues. The J segment lost 2 bases and the V segment lost 5 bases, leaving 12 bases of the junction unmatched. Germline CDR1 is SEHNR and CDR2 is FQNEAQ (reference sequence).

Points on this clone: Other DNA sequences within the sample encode an identical CDR3. CDR3: CASSDQGDTEAFF. The CDR3 bases are TGCGCCAGCAGTGACCAGGGGGACACTGAAGCTTTCTTT. The J gene is TRBJ1-1, the V gene TRBV10-1; TRBD1 agrees at 7 bases. V shed 3 bases and J 3 bases; nucleotides not matched to a gene: 1. Germline CDR1 is WNHNN and CDR2 is SYGVQD (reference sequence). This CDR3 is built from 13 residues.

This clone was picked up a small number of times. V is TRBV7-6 and J is TRBJ2-5, with 7 bases fitting TRBD1. The junction had 1 base not matched to a gene; V was cut back by 0 bases and J by 3 bases. The germline V gene has CDR1 SGHVS and CDR2 FNYEAQ. The CDR3 has 14 amino acids. CDR3 in amino acids: CASSLATGKETQYF. In nucleotides, the CDR3 is TGTGCCAGCAGCTTAGCGACAGGGAAAGAGACCCAGTACTTC.

The chain uses TRBV10-1 and TRBJ1-1, with 9 bases aligning to TRBD1. The germline V gene encodes CDR1 WNHNN and CDR2 SYGVQD (reference sequence). V gave up 3 bases and J gave up 11 bases; unmatched junction bases: 7. This CDR3 has 13 residues. CDR3 in DNA: TGCGCCAGCAGTGACACAGGGGGCGGCCTGGCTTTCTTT. It specifies CASSDTGGGLAFF.

This chain uses TRBV3-1 (or the pseudogene TRBV3-2) with TRBJ2-7; no clear D gene. The CDR3 length is 17 residues. The germline CDR1 and CDR2 sequences are LGHDT and YNNKEL (reference sequence). V was cut by 4 bases and J by 0 bases, with 19 bases left in between. The CDR3 DNA is TGTGCCAGCAGCCCGCGTTTCCCAACTTTTGACTCCTACGAGCAGTACTTC. This gives the protein CASSPRFPTFDSYEQYF.

V gene TRBV10-3 combines with J gene TRBJ1-1; D uncertain. The germline V gene has CDR1 ENHRY and CDR2 SYGVKD. Trimming shortened V by 6 bases and J by 1 base, and 6 bases separated the two germline ends. The CDR3 has 12 residues. CDR3 DNA sequence: TGTGCCATCAGCCGGGGGAACACTGAAGCTTTCTTT. This sequence encodes CAISRGNTEAFF.

This clone has just one count. The chain couples TRBV18 to TRBJ2-2; 9 nucleotides align to TRBD2. This CDR3 contains 15 residues. CDR1 and CDR2 from the germline V gene are KGHSH and LQKENI. Trimming removed 1 base from V and 3 bases from J; junction bases left unmatched: 0. The CDR3 DNA reads TGTGCCAGCTCACCACTAGCGGGGGACACCGGGGAGCTGTTTTTT. Protein sequence: CASSPLAGDTGELFF. Complete variable domain (other parts from reference TRBV18 and TRBJ2-2): NAGVMQNPRHLVRRRGQEARLRCSPMKGHSHVYWYRQLPEEGLKFMVYLQKENIIDESGMPKERFSAEFPKEGPSILRIQQVVRGDSAAYFCASSPLAGDTGELFFGEGSRLTVL.

V gene TRBV6-5 combines with J gene TRBJ2-7; no clear D. In germline, CDR1 is MNHEY, CDR2 SVGAGI. Trimming left V 2 bases short and J 0 bases short, with 8 bases between. The CDR3 sequence is 14 residues long. DNA for the CDR3: TGTGCCAGCAGTTACGCTCGAGACTCCTACGAGCAGTACTTC. Translation: CASSYARDSYEQYF.

The V gene is TRBV18, the J gene TRBJ2-5, with 9 bases lining up with TRBD2. Germline CDR1 reads KGHSH; CDR2 reads LQKENI. This CDR3 has 15 amino acids. J gave up 5 bases and V 0 bases, and 4 bases lay outside the gene matches. This CDR3 reads CASSPPAGGEETQYF. CDR3 coding DNA: TGTGCCAGCTCACCACCAGCGGGGGGTGAGGAGACCCAGTACTTC.

A single count supports this clone. The chain uses TRBV6-2 or TRBV6-3 and TRBJ2-5; 7 nucleotides line up with TRBD2. This CDR3 spans 13 amino acids. CDR1 MNHEY and CDR2 SVGEGT come from the germline V gene. V was clipped by 4 bases and J by 4 bases; unmatched bases: 3. CDR3 sequence (DNA): TGTGCCAGCAGTTCCGGGGGGAGAGAGACCCAGTACTTC. Translation gives CASSSGGRETQYF.

V and J are TRBV5-4 and TRBJ2-5, with 11 bases matching TRBD2. The CDR3 covers 17 residues. J lost 5 bases, V lost 4 bases, and 13 bases had no gene match. The germline gives CDR1 SGHNT, CDR2 YYREEE (reference sequence). CDR3 coding DNA: TGTGCCAGCAGCCCCCGGCCGCCTAGCGGGGGGCGGGAGACCCAGTACTTC. As protein: CASSPRPPSGGRETQYF.

Note on this clone: Other DNA sequences in the sample encode the same CDR3. The V and J genes are TRBV5-1 and TRBJ2-3, with D possibly matching TRBD1 (5 bases). CDR1 and CDR2 from the germline V gene are SGHRS and YFSETQ. V was pared by 0 bases and J by 3 bases, with 5 bases between. The CDR3 length is 13 residues. The CDR3 DNA reads as TGCGCCAGCAGCTTGGCAGGGACAGATACGCAGTATTTT. This translates into CASSLAGTDTQYF.

The chain carries TRBV5-1 and TRBJ1-1; 7 bases align to TRBD1. J gave up 1 base and V 1 base, and 4 bases lay outside the gene matches. This CDR3 spans 15 amino acids. CDR1 is SGHRS, CDR2 YFSETQ, per germline. The CDR3 DNA follows: TGCGCCAGCAGCTTGTCCGGGACAGCGAACACTGAAGCTTTCTTT. As protein: CASSLSGTANTEAFF.

This chain links TRBV18 with TRBJ1-3, with no clear D. The CDR3 is 19 residues long. In germline, CDR1 is KGHSH, CDR2 LQKENI. Trimming left V 3 bases short and J 0 bases short, with 21 bases between. The CDR3 is CASSPVAGQGSLSGNTIYF. CDR3 DNA: TGTGCCAGCTCACCCGTGGCCGGGCAAGGGAGCCTCTCTGGAAACACCATATATTTT.

CDR3 nucleotides: TGTGCCAGCAGCTTAGACGGGACTAGCGGGAGTAGCACAGATACGCAGTATTTT. Its protein is CASSLDGTSGSSTDTQYF. V usage is TRBV11-3 and J usage is TRBJ2-3; 14 bases map to TRBD2. The length of the CDR3 is 18 residues. Germline V CDR1 and CDR2: SGHNT, YENEEA. V lost 0 bases to trimming and J lost 0 bases; unmatched junction nucleotides: 2.

The rearrangement joins TRBV19 to TRBJ2-3; weak D call: TRBD2 (7 bases). CDR1 and CDR2 (germline): LNHDA, SQIVND (reference sequence). Trimming stripped 4 bases from V and 4 bases from J, with 18 bases between. This CDR3 has 16 residues. CDR3 sequence reads: CASSKVGGGQSDTQYF. Here the CDR3 DNA reads TGTGCCAGTAGTAAAGTAGGGGGGGGGCAATCAGATACGCAGTATTTT. Supplemented by reference TRBV19 and TRBJ2-3, the full variable domain reads DGGITQSPKYLFRKEGQNVTLSCEQNLNHDAMYWYRQDPGQGLRLIYYSQIVNDFQKGDIAEGYSVSREKKESFPLTVTSAQKNPTAFYLCASSKVGGGQSDTQYFGPGTRLTVL.

The chain recombines TRBV21-1 with TRBJ1-3; no check of the table's D call, TRBD1, against the DNA was made. TRBV21-1 is a documented pseudogene. This CDR3 has 12 residues. CDR3 nucleotide sequence: TGTGCCAGCAGCAAAGAAGACAGGGCCGGCTATTTT. Protein: CASSKEDRAGYF.

This clone was observed a few times. The chain recombines TRBV5-1 with TRBJ2-1; 14 positions match TRBD2. After removal of 4 bases from V and 1 base from J, the junction contained 4 bases not matched to a gene. The CDR3 has 17 residues. The germline CDR1 and CDR2 sequences are SGHRS and YFSETQ. The chain's CDR3 is CASSPGLAGVSYNEQFF. DNA for the CDR3: TGCGCCAGCAGCCCGGGACTAGCGGGAGTTTCCTACAATGAGCAGTTCTTC.

The chain joins TRBV27 to TRBJ1-2; no firm D call. Trimming took 6 bases from V and 8 from J, leaving 22 bases between them. In germline, CDR1 is MNHEY, CDR2 SMNVEV (reference sequence). The CDR3 sequence is 15 residues long. CDR3 DNA: TGTGCCAGCAGACCGTTTCTGTTATCGGGAAACGGCTACACCTTC. Its translation is CASRPFLLSGNGYTF.

The chain recombines TRBV6-2 or TRBV6-3 with TRBJ1-5; no reliable D call. CDR1 and CDR2 from the germline V gene are MNHEY and SVGEGT. The V end lost 2 bases, the J end lost 7 bases, and 6 bases lay between the germline ends. This CDR3 comprises 12 residues. The CDR3 loop is CASSYPTQPQHF. CDR3 DNA sequence: TGTGCCAGCAGTTACCCTACCCAGCCCCAGCATTTT.